Following are 15 T cell receptor beta chains from one sample sequenced in a study of T-cell reconstitution after alpha-beta-depleted transplantation in children. A library of TCRbeta sequences, prepared with unique molecular identifiers, was generated. TCRdb reanalysed the PCR reads using MiXCR and keeps one entry per CDR3 protein. This table holds 200,000 to 250,000 distinct CDR3 sequences, 11% found once. The sample in question was PBMCs, obtained before TCRalphabeta/CD19-depleted stem cell transplant. These receptors were taken from a child younger than two with acute myeloid leukemia, due to receive a stem cell transplant.

This clonotype was counted many times. The chain couples TRBV7-2 to TRBJ2-5, with 7 bases lining up with TRBD2. Germline CDR1 and CDR2: SGHTA and FQGNSA. The CDR3 is 15 amino acids. The V segment lost 6 bases and the J segment 2 bases; nucleotides outside the gene matches: 9. CDR3 in DNA: TGTGCCAGCAGGGGGACTACCACCCGGCAAGAGACCCAGTACTTC. This translates into CASRGTTTRQETQYF.

As to this clonotype: Just one base apart from a much larger clone, this may be a read error. V gene TRBV18 combines with J gene TRBJ2-5, with a weak D call TRBD1 (6 bases). The germline V and J ends were trimmed by 3 bases and 0 bases, with 23 bases remaining between them. Germline V gene data show CDR1 as KGHSH and CDR2 as LQKENI. The CDR3 runs 19 residues. The CDR3 sequence: CASSPFPPRLGANQETQYF. CDR3 in DNA: TGTGCCAGCTCACCTTTCCCCCCGCGACTGGGGGCTAACCAAGAGACCCAGTACTTC. The entire variable domain, with the rest obtained from reference TRBV18 and TRBJ2-5, is as follows: NAGVMQNPRHLVRRRGQEARLRCSPMKGHSHVYWYRQLPEEGLKFMVYLQKENIIDESGMPKERFSAEFPKEGPSILRIQQVVRGDSAAYFCASSPFPPRLGANQETQYFGPGTRLLVL.

This clonotype was seen at least ten times. V gene TRBV18 combines with J gene TRBJ2-5, with D possibly TRBD2 on 6 matching bases. The CDR3 runs to 13 residues. The V gene's germline CDR1 is KGHSH and CDR2 LQKENI. Trimming cost V 6 bases and J 5 bases, with 13 bases left between them. CDR3 in DNA: TGTGCCAGCTCCCCGGGAGTGAGGGAGACCCAGTACTTC. As protein: CASSPGVRETQYF.

This clonotype was found many times. The chain couples TRBV7-2 to TRBJ2-1, with unresolved D. Germline CDR1 is SGHTA and CDR2 is FQGNSA. The CDR3 is 14 amino acids. Trimming shortened V by 0 bases and J by 8 bases, and 11 bases separated the two germline ends. CDR3 protein: CASSLAGRVDEQFF. CDR3 coding DNA: TGTGCCAGCAGCTTAGCTGGACGGGTGGATGAGCAGTTCTTC.

This clonotype was found many times. The V gene is TRBV12-3 or TRBV12-4, the J gene TRBJ1-1; D remains unclear. This CDR3 comprises 17 residues. Trimming stripped 0 bases from V and 0 bases from J, with 14 bases between. CDR3 nucleotide sequence: TGTGCCAGCAGTTTAGCAAGAGGGTATATCATGAACACTGAAGCTTTCTTT. It is translated as CASSLARGYIMNTEAFF.

The table lists this clonotype with many counts. The chain is built from TRBV5-6 and TRBJ2-1; 12 bases match TRBD2. The junction had 4 bases not matched to a gene; V was cut back by 2 bases and J by 1 base. The CDR3 has 17 amino acids. Germline V CDR1 and CDR2: SGHDT, YYEEEE. The CDR3 DNA reads TGTGCCAGCAGCTTACTAGCGGGAGGAGTGTCCTACAATGAGCAGTTCTTC. Its translation is CASSLLAGGVSYNEQFF.

This clonotype came up many times. V usage is TRBV12-3 or TRBV12-4 and J usage is TRBJ2-6; TRBD2 might be the D (5 bases). The CDR3 covers 15 residues. Trimming removed 2 bases at V and 2 bases at J, with 7 bases between. CDR3 sequence (DNA): TGTGCCAGCAGTTTACGGGGTGCTGGGGCCAACGTCCTGACTTTC. The encoded protein is CASSLRGAGANVLTF.

This clonotype was found many times. The J gene is TRBJ2-1, the V gene TRBV24-1, with 11 bases lining up with TRBD2. V lost 3 bases, J lost 10 bases, and 10 bases stayed unmatched. In germline, CDR1 is KGHDR, CDR2 SFDVKD. The CDR3 runs to 16 residues. The CDR3 loop is CATSDPTSGSFWEQFF. In DNA, the CDR3 is TGTGCCACCAGTGATCCTACTAGCGGGAGTTTTTGGGAGCAGTTCTTC.

This clonotype was seen ten or more times. The V gene is TRBV16, the J gene TRBJ1-1, with D hard to call. V was pared by 6 bases and J by 4 bases, with 15 bases between. The CDR3 consists of 14 residues. CDR1 and CDR2 (germline): KGHSY, FQNENV. CDR3 sequence reads: CASRPSDLGTEAFF. DNA of the CDR3: TGTGCCAGCAGACCGTCGGATTTGGGCACTGAAGCTTTCTTT.

This clonotype was counted at least ten times. Here the CDR3 DNA reads TGTGCCAGCAGCAAAGACGGTTGGTGGCCCACGGAGTACTTC. It yields the protein CASSKDGWWPTEYF. The chain carries TRBV21-1 and TRBJ2-5; no check of the table's D call, TRBD2, against the DNA was made. TRBV21-1 is a known pseudogene. This CDR3 is 14 amino acids long.

This clonotype was detected many times. The CDR3 spells CSVEGGPSSYEQYF. CDR3 bases: TGCAGCGTTGAAGGAGGGCCCAGCTCCTACGAGCAGTACTTC. V is TRBV29-1 and J is TRBJ2-7; D is possibly TRBD2 (5 bases). Per the germline V gene, CDR1 is SQVTM and CDR2 is ANQGSEA. Trimming removed 1 base at V and 0 bases at J, with 10 bases between. The CDR3 is 14 amino acids.

Remarks on this clonotype: A much larger clone lies a single base off, so this may be a read error. The chain combines TRBV11-3 with TRBJ2-7, with a tentative D call TRBD1 (5 bases). This CDR3 comprises 15 residues. From germline, CDR1 is SGHNT and CDR2 YENEEA. Trimming took off 6 bases at V and 5 bases at J, with 20 bases between the two ends. The DNA for the CDR3 is TGTGCCAGCAGAAAGGAAGGGGCAGGGCGGAACGAGCAGTACTTC. Its protein product is CASRKEGAGRNEQYF.

The sample holds many counts of this clonotype. The V gene is TRBV6-5, the J gene TRBJ2-1, with D tentatively TRBD1 (6 bases). The germline gives CDR1 MNHEY, CDR2 SVGAGI. V was shortened by 2 bases and J by 5 bases, with 10 bases between the two germline ends. This CDR3 region has 14 residues. The CDR3 loop reads CASSYRQADNEQFF. The CDR3 bases are TGTGCCAGCAGTTACCGACAGGCCGACAATGAGCAGTTCTTC.

This clonotype has ten or more counts. J is TRBJ1-1 and V is TRBV7-8; D may be TRBD1 (5 bases). Germline assignment: CDR1 SGHVS and CDR2 FQNEAQ. Trimming cost V 2 bases and J 7 bases, with 11 bases left between them. CDR3 length: 13 residues. The CDR3 nucleotides are TGTGCCAGCAGCTTAAGGGGTGGAGGTGAAGCTTTCTTT. Translated, it gives CASSLRGGGEAFF.

This clonotype was seen at least ten times. This chain joins TRBV7-2 and TRBJ2-1; 8 nucleotides agree with TRBD2. The CDR3 loop spans 15 amino acids. The germline CDR1 and CDR2 sequences are SGHTA and FQGNSA. The V gene end was trimmed by 3 bases and the J gene end by 6 bases; junction bases not matched to a gene: 7. This chain's CDR3 is CASSLDGRALNEQFF. The CDR3 bases are TGTGCCAGCAGCTTGGACGGGAGGGCCCTCAATGAGCAGTTCTTC.